These T cell receptor beta chains were read from a single sample in a study of identical twins. TCRdb re-analysed the 5' RACE reads in MiXCR, keeping a single row per CDR3 protein. The sample comprises 650,000 to 800,000 distinct CDR3 sequences, 8.6% of which are singletons, and roughly 0.97% rests with the top ten. These records were also assigned to another study, of yellow fever vaccine responses in identical twins.

Sample: PBMCs. The receptors derive from a woman under 30 in good health. The CDR3 runs from the conserved cysteine through the conserved F or W. Each record gives: V gene, J gene, clone size, D gene, CDR3 protein, CDR3 DNA. The D gene is left open where the match is weak. Only some rows state a clone size, as once, few, many or a class for expanded clones.

>TRBV7-9|TRBJ2-7|few|NA
CASSLEGGRDYEQYF
TGTGCCAGCAGCTTAGAAGGGGGGAGAGACTACGAGCAGTACTTC
>TRBV6-2/TRBV6-3|TRBJ2-3|many|TRBD2
CASSTKAGPTTDTQYF
TGTGCCAGCAGCACCAAAGCGGGACCTACCACAGATACGCAGTATTTT
>TRBV7-9|TRBJ2-3|few|TRBD2
CASSLVVSGGGDTQYF
TGTGCCAGCAGCTTAGTGGTCAGCGGGGGTGGAGATACGCAGTATTTT
>TRBV7-3|TRBJ2-1|few|NA
CASSPLAESSYNEQFF
TGTGCCAGCAGCCCCTTAGCGGAGAGCTCCTACAATGAGCAGTTCTTC
>TRBV10-3|TRBJ2-2|few|NA
CAISDSGAYTGELFF
TGTGCCATCAGTGATTCAGGGGCCTACACCGGGGAGCTGTTTTTT
>TRBV7-9|TRBJ1-2|NA|TRBD1
CASSSKQGKGPNYGYTF
TGTGCCAGCAGCTCGAAACAGGGGAAGGGGCCTAACTATGGCTACACCTTC
>TRBV5-1|TRBJ2-1|few|TRBD2
CASSYNGLAGEGEQFF
TGCGCCAGCAGCTACAACGGACTAGCGGGAGAAGGTGAGCAGTTCTTC
>TRBV7-9|TRBJ1-2|NA|NA
CASSPPDSYGYTF
TGTGCCAGCAGTCCCCCCGACAGCTATGGCTACACCTTC
>TRBV24-1|TRBJ1-1|many|NA
CATSDDRSTEAFF
TGTGCCACCAGTGACGACCGTAGCACTGAAGCTTTCTTT
>TRBV2|TRBJ1-5|many|TRBD1
CASTLETGHQHF
TGTGCCAGCACCTTAGAGACAGGGCACCAGCATTTT
>TRBV12-3/TRBV12-4|TRBJ1-2|NA|TRBD1
CASRDRGNYYGYTF
TGTGCCAGCAGAGACAGGGGAAACTACTATGGCTACACCTTC
>TRBV7-9|TRBJ1-1|NA|NA
CASSLTSGGNTEAFF
TGTGCCAGCAGCTTAACCAGTGGGGGGAACACTGAAGCTTTCTTT
>TRBV20-1|TRBJ2-3|few|TRBD2
CSASSSGGAGDTQYF
TGCAGTGCTAGCTCTAGCGGGGGGGCCGGAGATACGCAGTATTTT
>TRBV29-1|TRBJ2-1|few|NA
CSGLFNEQFF
TGCAGCGGACTTTTTAATGAGCAGTTCTTC
>TRBV6-5|TRBJ2-7|few|TRBD2
CASSSVLADFSYEQYF
TGTGCCAGCAGTTCTGTGCTAGCGGACTTTTCCTACGAGCAGTACTTC
>TRBV5-1|TRBJ2-3|few|NA
CASSLTASTKTDTQYF
TGCGCCAGCAGCTTGACGGCTTCCACCAAAACAGATACGCAGTATTTT
>TRBV12-2|TRBJ2-7|NA|NA
CASRSYREGEAYEQYF
TGTGCAAGTCGCTCCTACAGGGAAGGGGAGGCCTACGAGCAGTACTTC
>TRBV29-1|TRBJ2-1|many|NA
CSVNSPSIEQFF
TGCAGCGTGAACTCCCCATCGATTGAGCAGTTCTTC
>TRBV6-5|TRBJ2-7|NA|TRBD1
CASSYGRGLEQYF
TGTGCCAGCAGTTACGGCAGGGGGCTCGAGCAGTACTTC
>TRBV7-2|TRBJ1-2|many|NA
CASSLGPQGYGYTF
TGTGCCAGCAGCTTAGGGCCTCAGGGGTATGGCTACACCTTC
>TRBV11-2|TRBJ2-2|few|TRBD2
CASSVSGTSGLPFSGELFF
TGTGCCAGCAGCGTATCCGGGACTAGCGGTCTGCCCTTCTCCGGGGAGCTGTTTTTT
>TRBV6-1|TRBJ2-7|NA|TRBD2
CASQREWGYEQYF
TGTGCCAGCCAGCGGGAGTGGGGCTACGAGCAGTACTTC